This record covers a single T cell receptor beta chain. No antigen is known for it. The data stem from a study of T cell responses to AZD1222 COVID-19 vaccine. After removal of 2 bases from V and 1 base from J, the junction contained 5 bases not matched to a gene. This CDR3 contains 15 residues. The germline V gene encodes CDR1 SGHRS and CDR2 YFSETQ. Investigators merged groups given second doses at roughly 4 or roughly 12 weeks. Notes on the study in general: Repertoires were collected only later (after the peak T cell response had occurred). With two AZD1222 doses given, Spike-specific TCR breadth and depth both rose. Only a handful of individuals given AZD1222 were seropositive at baseline.

Clones were sequenced by immunoSEQ multiplex PCR, and TCRdb holds only the in-frame ones, with some missing. This table has approximately 140,000 clones, 75% to 95% appearing once. The rearrangement links TRBV5-1 to TRBJ1-1; TRBD1 agrees at 7 bases. This material consisted of peripheral blood, taken 28 days after the second AZD1222 dose. The TCR comes from an adult who received the AZD1222 COVID-19 vaccine. The CDR3 loop reads CASSLGQEGNTEAFF. The CDR3 DNA follows: TGCGCCAGCAGCTTAGGACAGGAGGGGAACACTGAAGCTTTCTTT.